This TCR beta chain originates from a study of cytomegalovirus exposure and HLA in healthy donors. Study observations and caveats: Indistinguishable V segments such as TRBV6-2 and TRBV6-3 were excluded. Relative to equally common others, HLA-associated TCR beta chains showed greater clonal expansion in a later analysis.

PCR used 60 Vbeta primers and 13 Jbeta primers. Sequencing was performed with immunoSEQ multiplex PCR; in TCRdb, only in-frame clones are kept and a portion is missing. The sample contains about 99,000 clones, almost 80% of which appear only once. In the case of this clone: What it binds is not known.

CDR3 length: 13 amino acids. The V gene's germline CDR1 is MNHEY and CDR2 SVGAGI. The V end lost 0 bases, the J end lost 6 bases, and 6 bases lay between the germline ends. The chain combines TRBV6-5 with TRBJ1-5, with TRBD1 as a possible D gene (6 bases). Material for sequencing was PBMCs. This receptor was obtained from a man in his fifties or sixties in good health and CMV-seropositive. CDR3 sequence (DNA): TGTGCCAGCAGTTACTCCAGGGGTCAGCCCCAGCATTTT. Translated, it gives CASSYSRGQPQHF.